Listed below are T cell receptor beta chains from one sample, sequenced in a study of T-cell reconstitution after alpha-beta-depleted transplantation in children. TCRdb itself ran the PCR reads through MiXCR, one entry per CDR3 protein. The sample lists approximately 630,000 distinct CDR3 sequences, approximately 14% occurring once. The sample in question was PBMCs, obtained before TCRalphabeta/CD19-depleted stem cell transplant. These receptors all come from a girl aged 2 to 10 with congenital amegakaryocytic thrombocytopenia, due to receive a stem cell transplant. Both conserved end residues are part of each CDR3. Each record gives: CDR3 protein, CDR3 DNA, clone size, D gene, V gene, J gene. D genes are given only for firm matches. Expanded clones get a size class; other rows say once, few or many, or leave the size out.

CSVVSGRGSYNEQFF	TGCAGCGTTGTTAGCGGGAGGGGATCCTACAATGAGCAGTTCTTC	many	TRBD2	TRBV29-1	TRBJ2-1
CSASAPSYNEQFF	TGCAGTGCATCCGCGCCCTCCTACAATGAGCAGTTCTTC	many	-	TRBV20-1	TRBJ2-1
CSVNPPVGGHYEQYF	TGCAGTGTCAACCCCCCTGTGGGGGGACACTACGAGCAGTACTTC	many	-	TRBV20-1	TRBJ2-7
CASSPGSVAGNSGANVLTF	TGCGCCAGCAGCCCGGGTTCTGTAGCAGGGAACTCTGGGGCCAACGTCCTGACTTTC	few	-	TRBV4-1	TRBJ2-6
CASMDSFYNEQFF	TGTGCCAGCATGGACTCCTTCTACAATGAGCAGTTCTTC	many	-	TRBV7-9	TRBJ2-1
CASSQLANNEQFF	TGCGCCAGCAGCCAACTAGCAAACAATGAGCAGTTCTTC	few	-	TRBV5-1	TRBJ2-1
CATSRVGGGTEAFF	TGTGCCACCAGCAGAGTTGGAGGGGGCACTGAAGCTTTCTTT	few	-	TRBV15	TRBJ1-1
CASGGIEEKLSF	TGTGCCAGCGGGGGAATCGAGGAAAAACTGTCTTTT	once	-	TRBV27	TRBJ1-4
CASSLGGLEAGELFF	TGCGCCAGCAGCTTGGGGGGCCTCGAGGCCGGGGAGCTGTTTTTT	many	-	TRBV5-1	TRBJ2-2
CSANRLAGGREQFF	TGCAGTGCAAACCGACTAGCGGGAGGGCGGGAGCAGTTCTTC	few	TRBD2	TRBV20-1	TRBJ2-1
CASSLETGEETQYF	TGCGCCAGCAGCTTGGAAACAGGGGAAGAGACCCAGTACTTC	many	TRBD1	TRBV5-1	TRBJ2-5
CASSLSQGFTDTQYF	TGTGCCAGCAGCTTATCCCAGGGTTTCACAGATACGCAGTATTTT	many	-	TRBV7-9	TRBJ2-3
CASSSGTSLTHTQYF	TGTGCCAGCAGCTCAGGGACTAGCTTAACCCATACGCAGTATTTT	-	TRBD2	TRBV7-9	TRBJ2-3
CSASRDFSPYNEQFF	TGCAGTGCTTCCCGGGACTTCTCTCCCTACAATGAGCAGTTCTTC	few	-	TRBV20-1	TRBJ2-1
CASSLTALTSGRFYEQYF	TGTGCCAGCAGCTTGACGGCCCTCACTAGCGGGAGATTCTACGAGCAGTACTTC	-	TRBD2	TRBV11-2	TRBJ2-7
CSAGTGVLSSGNTIYF	TGCAGCGCCGGGACAGGGGTTCTGTCTTCTGGAAACACCATATATTTT	many	TRBD1	TRBV29-1	TRBJ1-3
CASSGGYQETQYF	TGTGCCAGCAGCGGAGGGTACCAAGAGACCCAGTACTTC	few	-	TRBV7-6	TRBJ2-5
CSVEGRGSANTGELFF	TGCAGCGTTGAGGGGAGGGGGAGCGCGAACACCGGGGAGCTGTTTTTT	-	-	TRBV29-1	TRBJ2-2
CASSLFGKRVNQPQHF	TGTGCCAGCAGCTTGTTTGGCAAACGGGTCAATCAGCCCCAGCATTTT	many	-	TRBV5-6	TRBJ1-5
CASSQDWIGGRGYTF	TGTGCCAGCAGCCAAGATTGGATCGGGGGGCGAGGCTACACCTTC	few	-	TRBV14	TRBJ1-2
CASSSDSSSEQFF	TGTGCCAGCAGCTCCGACTCTAGTTCTGAGCAGTTCTTC	few	-	TRBV7-3	TRBJ2-1
CASSHRLAAIGVTDTQYF	TGTGCCAGCAGCCATCGGCTAGCGGCGATTGGGGTCACAGATACGCAGTATTTT	few	TRBD2	TRBV3-1	TRBJ2-3
CASSSRDVRNTEAFF	TGTGCCAGCAGCTCACGGGACGTAAGAAACACTGAAGCTTTCTTT	-	-	TRBV11-2	TRBJ1-1
CASSLQLAGDGDAEQFF	TGCGCCAGCAGCTTACAACTAGCGGGAGATGGGGATGCTGAGCAGTTCTTC	few	TRBD2	TRBV5-1	TRBJ2-1
CASSRDSLAKNIQYF	TGCGCCAGCAGTCGGGACAGTCTAGCCAAAAACATTCAGTACTTC	many	TRBD1	TRBV5-1	TRBJ2-4
CASSSSAGGATEQFF	TGTGCCAGCAGCTCATCGGCGGGAGGGGCAACTGAGCAGTTCTTC	few	TRBD2	TRBV7-8	TRBJ2-1
CASVGTGSSYNEQFF	TGTGCTAGTGTAGGTACAGGGTCATCCTACAATGAGCAGTTCTTC	few	-	TRBV12-5	TRBJ2-1
CASRNRVNQPQHF	TGTGCCAGCAGGAACAGAGTCAATCAGCCCCAGCATTTT	-	-	TRBV28	TRBJ1-5
CASSDSGRRKNEQFF	TGTGCCAGCAGCGATAGCGGGAGGAGGAAGAATGAGCAGTTCTTC	many	TRBD2	TRBV11-2	TRBJ2-1
CASSLAVAGGAGYEQYF	TGTGCCAGCAGCTTAGCCGTAGCGGGAGGGGCGGGTTACGAGCAGTACTTC	few	TRBD2	TRBV7-8	TRBJ2-7
CASSLTSAGGRLEQYF	TGTGCCAGCAGCTTAACGTCCGCGGGAGGACGGCTCGAGCAGTACTTC	few	TRBD2	TRBV7-9	TRBJ2-7
CASSELAGYEQYF	TGTGCCAGCAGTGAACTAGCGGGATACGAGCAGTACTTC	-	TRBD2	TRBV2	TRBJ2-7
CASSLEVGFQETQYF	TGCGCCAGCAGCTTGGAGGTGGGCTTCCAAGAGACCCAGTACTTC	few	-	TRBV5-1	TRBJ2-5
CASSLADPFTQYF	TGTGCCAGCAGCTTAGCCGACCCCTTTACGCAGTATTTT	many	-	TRBV7-9	TRBJ2-3
CAWSVDRVRSNSPLHF	TGTGCCTGGAGTGTTGACAGGGTTCGGAGTAATTCACCCCTCCACTTT	-	TRBD1	TRBV30	TRBJ1-6
CASSLWQGRHTGELFF	TGCGCCAGCAGCTTGTGGCAGGGGAGGCACACCGGGGAGCTGTTTTTT	few	-	TRBV5-1	TRBJ2-2
CASSFTLAGVYEQYF	TGTGCCAGCAGTTTCACTCTAGCGGGAGTTTACGAGCAGTACTTC	-	TRBD2	TRBV12-3/TRBV12-4	TRBJ2-7
CSAILRQGYTGELFF	TGCAGTGCTATCCTCCGACAGGGTTATACCGGGGAGCTGTTTTTT	few	TRBD1	TRBV20-1	TRBJ2-2
CAISQTSVSTDTQYF	TGTGCCATCAGCCAGACTAGCGTCAGCACAGATACGCAGTATTTT	many	TRBD2	TRBV10-3	TRBJ2-3
CASSLDRDTQHF	TGCGCCAGCAGCTTGGACCGAGATACGCAGCATTTT	once	-	TRBV5-1	TRBJ1-5
CSARPTLAGASRRSYNEQFF	TGCAGTGCTAGACCGACTTTAGCGGGAGCGTCCAGACGCTCCTACAATGAGCAGTTCTTC	few	TRBD2	TRBV20-1	TRBJ2-1
CASSLGPGQLYEQYF	TGTGCCAGCAGCTTGGGTCCGGGACAACTCTACGAGCAGTACTTC	-	-	TRBV5-5	TRBJ2-7